The T cell receptor beta chain described here comes from a study of early T cells in non-severe SARS-CoV-2 infection. Attachment of unique molecular identifiers was made to individual cDNA molecules. TCRdb independently ran MiXCR on the 5' RACE reads; one entry per CDR3 protein. The table has tens of thousands of distinct CDR3 sequences, 6% to 7% seen once; the top ten hold 3.9%. This clonotype was seen a few times. The sequenced sample consisted of whole blood. The TCR sequence derives from an adult who was a healthcare worker with PCR-confirmed SARS-CoV-2 infection or an uninfected control (not recorded which).

As DNA, the CDR3 is TGTGCCAGCAGCTCCTACTCCCGGGACAGGGGGCACGAGCAGTACTTC. It encodes CASSSYSRDRGHEQYF. This chain uses TRBV7-2 with TRBJ2-7; TRBD1 agrees at 12 bases. This CDR3 comprises 16 residues. The germline CDR1 and CDR2 sequences are SGHTA and FQGNSA. Trimming removed 4 bases from V and 5 bases from J; junction bases left unmatched: 9. Together with reference TRBV7-2 and TRBJ2-7, the CDR3 gives the full variable domain: GAGVSQSPSNKVTEKGKDVELRCDPISGHTALYWYRQSLGQGLEFLIYFQGNSAPDKSGLPSDRFSAERTGGSVSTLTIQRTQQEDSAVYLCASSSYSRDRGHEQYFGPGTRLTVT.